These T cell receptor beta chains were read from a single sample in a study of OX40 agonist ivuxolimab in advanced cancers. Clones were sequenced by immunoSEQ multiplex PCR, and TCRdb holds only the in-frame ones, with some missing. The sample shows 25,000 to 35,000 clones, more than 70% of them seen only once. This specimen was CD4+ or CD8+ T cells sorted from blood, taken in a trial of the OX40 agonist ivuxolimab. These TCRs come from an adult with an advanced solid tumor such as melanoma, head and neck, liver or kidney cancer. The CDR3 runs from the conserved cysteine through the conserved F or W. Fields, in order: CDR3 length, clone size, D gene, V gene, J gene, CDR3 protein, CDR3 DNA. A D gene is named only where the DNA matches it firmly. Where a row states a size, it is once, few, many or the class of an expanded clone; other rows omit it.

CDR3 length: 12; clone size: NA; D gene: TRBD1; V gene: TRBV6-5; J gene: TRBJ2-7; CDR3 protein: CASSLTGGEQYF; CDR3 DNA: TGTGCCAGCAGTTTGACAGGGGGCGAGCAGTACTTC
CDR3 length: 13; clone size: NA; D gene: NA; V gene: TRBV28; J gene: TRBJ1-2; CDR3 protein: CASREYLDGGYTF; CDR3 DNA: TGTGCCAGCAGAGAGTATTTGGACGGTGGCTACACCTTC
CDR3 length: 13; clone size: NA; D gene: NA; V gene: TRBV6-6; J gene: TRBJ1-1; CDR3 protein: CASSWTETTEAFF; CDR3 DNA: TGTGCCAGCAGTTGGACCGAAACCACTGAAGCTTTCTTT
CDR3 length: 13; clone size: NA; D gene: NA; V gene: TRBV5-4; J gene: TRBJ2-5; CDR3 protein: CASNAGAGETQYF; CDR3 DNA: TGTGCCAGCAACGCGGGGGCGGGAGAGACCCAGTACTTC
CDR3 length: 11; clone size: NA; D gene: NA; V gene: TRBV6-6; J gene: TRBJ1-1; CDR3 protein: CASSDFAEAFF; CDR3 DNA: TGTGCCAGCAGTGATTTCGCTGAAGCTTTCTTT
CDR3 length: 16; clone size: NA; D gene: NA; V gene: TRBV28; J gene: TRBJ1-5; CDR3 protein: CASSLGMRNSNQPQHF; CDR3 DNA: TGTGCCAGCAGTTTAGGAATGAGGAATAGCAATCAGCCCCAGCATTTT
CDR3 length: 18; clone size: few; D gene: TRBD1; V gene: TRBV5-1; J gene: TRBJ2-1; CDR3 protein: CASSLGAGGLSSYNEQFF; CDR3 DNA: TGCGCCAGCAGCTTGGGGGCAGGGGGTCTCAGCTCCTACAATGAGCAGTTCTTC
CDR3 length: 13; clone size: NA; D gene: TRBD1; V gene: TRBV6-6; J gene: TRBJ1-1; CDR3 protein: CASSYVRGQEAFF; CDR3 DNA: TGTGCCAGCAGTTACGTCAGGGGACAGGAAGCTTTCTTT
CDR3 length: 14; clone size: few; D gene: TRBD1; V gene: TRBV4-1; J gene: TRBJ1-2; CDR3 protein: CASSQDLGDRGYTF; CDR3 DNA: TGCGCCAGCAGCCAAGATCTCGGGGACAGAGGCTACACCTTC
CDR3 length: 16; clone size: NA; D gene: TRBD2; V gene: TRBV5-1; J gene: TRBJ2-5; CDR3 protein: CASSPRLAGPSETQYF; CDR3 DNA: TGCGCCAGCAGCCCCAGACTAGCGGGGCCTTCGGAGACCCAGTACTTC
CDR3 length: 14; clone size: NA; D gene: TRBD1; V gene: TRBV5-1; J gene: TRBJ1-1; CDR3 protein: CASRWDRGLTEAFF; CDR3 DNA: TGCGCCAGCAGGTGGGACAGGGGGCTTACTGAAGCTTTCTTT
CDR3 length: 13; clone size: NA; D gene: NA; V gene: TRBV19; J gene: TRBJ1-4; CDR3 protein: CASSMRVNEKLFF; CDR3 DNA: TGTGCCAGTAGTATGAGGGTGAATGAAAAACTGTTTTTT
CDR3 length: 14; clone size: few; D gene: NA; V gene: TRBV6-5; J gene: TRBJ2-2; CDR3 protein: CASRKRQNTGELFF; CDR3 DNA: TGTGCCAGCAGAAAACGACAGAACACCGGGGAGCTGTTTTTT
CDR3 length: 13; clone size: NA; D gene: NA; V gene: TRBV5-8; J gene: TRBJ1-1; CDR3 protein: CASSYGWDTEAFF; CDR3 DNA: TGTGCCAGCAGCTACGGGTGGGATACTGAAGCTTTCTTT
CDR3 length: 15; clone size: NA; D gene: TRBD2; V gene: TRBV10-3; J gene: TRBJ2-5; CDR3 protein: CAISEGRGGSETQYF; CDR3 DNA: TGTGCCATCAGTGAAGGGCGGGGGGGCTCGGAGACCCAGTACTTC
CDR3 length: 16; clone size: NA; D gene: NA; V gene: TRBV5-6; J gene: TRBJ1-5; CDR3 protein: CASSWGAGISNQPQHF; CDR3 DNA: TGTGCCAGCAGCTGGGGGGCAGGGATTAGCAATCAGCCCCAGCATTTT
CDR3 length: 16; clone size: NA; D gene: TRBD2; V gene: TRBV10-2; J gene: TRBJ2-1; CDR3 protein: CASRLAGGYKDNEQFF; CDR3 DNA: TGCGCCAGCAGACTAGCGGGGGGGTATAAGGACAATGAGCAGTTCTTC
CDR3 length: 16; clone size: medium-sized; D gene: NA; V gene: TRBV11-2; J gene: TRBJ1-2; CDR3 protein: CASSLPGTPVVDGYTF; CDR3 DNA: TGTGCCAGCAGCTTGCCCGGGACCCCCGTGGTGGATGGCTACACCTTC
CDR3 length: 13; clone size: NA; D gene: NA; V gene: TRBV19; J gene: TRBJ1-4; CDR3 protein: CASRTAANEKLFF; CDR3 DNA: TGTGCCAGTAGGACGGCAGCAAATGAAAAACTGTTTTTT
CDR3 length: 14; clone size: NA; D gene: TRBD1; V gene: TRBV2; J gene: TRBJ1-4; CDR3 protein: CASSQGALGEKLFF; CDR3 DNA: TGTGCCAGCAGCCAGGGGGCTCTGGGCGAAAAACTGTTTTTT
CDR3 length: 11; clone size: NA; D gene: NA; V gene: TRBV5-6; J gene: TRBJ2-1; CDR3 protein: CASSIVGEQFF; CDR3 DNA: TGTGCCAGCAGCATAGTGGGTGAGCAGTTCTTC
CDR3 length: 15; clone size: NA; D gene: TRBD1; V gene: TRBV10-3; J gene: TRBJ1-5; CDR3 protein: CAISAGQGGNQPQHF; CDR3 DNA: TGTGCCATCAGTGCCGGACAGGGCGGCAATCAGCCCCAGCATTTT
CDR3 length: 13; clone size: NA; D gene: NA; V gene: TRBV13; J gene: TRBJ2-7; CDR3 protein: CASSPGHPYEQYF; CDR3 DNA: TGTGCCAGCAGCCCGGGACACCCGTACGAGCAGTACTTC
CDR3 length: 12; clone size: NA; D gene: NA; V gene: TRBV6-5; J gene: TRBJ2-2; CDR3 protein: CASRTAFGELFF; CDR3 DNA: TGTGCCAGCAGAACCGCTTTCGGGGAGCTGTTTTTT
CDR3 length: 14; clone size: NA; D gene: NA; V gene: TRBV5-6; J gene: TRBJ2-1; CDR3 protein: CASSLGAQGGEQFF; CDR3 DNA: TGTGCCAGCAGCTTGGGGGCCCAGGGTGGGGAGCAGTTCTTC
CDR3 length: 13; clone size: NA; D gene: NA; V gene: TRBV7-9; J gene: TRBJ2-1; CDR3 protein: CASSRGAGNEQFF; CDR3 DNA: TGTGCCAGCAGCCGAGGGGCTGGGAATGAGCAGTTCTTC
CDR3 length: 15; clone size: few; D gene: TRBD1; V gene: TRBV30; J gene: TRBJ2-5; CDR3 protein: CAWSVSRGWQETQYF; CDR3 DNA: TGTGCCTGGAGTGTGTCCAGGGGGTGGCAAGAGACCCAGTACTTC
CDR3 length: 13; clone size: NA; D gene: NA; V gene: TRBV29-1; J gene: TRBJ2-7; CDR3 protein: CSVQTGSTGEQYF; CDR3 DNA: TGCAGCGTTCAGACGGGTAGCACTGGCGAGCAGTACTTC
CDR3 length: 14; clone size: NA; D gene: TRBD2; V gene: TRBV19; J gene: TRBJ2-3; CDR3 protein: CASCRGGATDTQYF; CDR3 DNA: TGTGCCAGTTGTCGCGGGGGGGCCACAGATACGCAGTATTTT
CDR3 length: 13; clone size: NA; D gene: NA; V gene: TRBV6-1; J gene: TRBJ2-5; CDR3 protein: CASRQGLQETQYF; CDR3 DNA: TGTGCCAGCAGACAGGGCCTTCAAGAGACCCAGTACTTC
CDR3 length: 14; clone size: NA; D gene: NA; V gene: TRBV18; J gene: TRBJ1-1; CDR3 protein: CASSPPAGLTEAFF; CDR3 DNA: TGTGCCAGCTCACCACCGGCGGGGCTCACTGAAGCTTTCTTT
CDR3 length: 14; clone size: NA; D gene: NA; V gene: TRBV27; J gene: TRBJ1-3; CDR3 protein: CASGVTDSGNTIYF; CDR3 DNA: TGTGCCTCGGGGGTCACGGACTCTGGAAACACCATATATTTT
CDR3 length: 15; clone size: once; D gene: NA; V gene: TRBV4-2; J gene: TRBJ2-1; CDR3 protein: CASSQGIGSYNEQFF; CDR3 DNA: TGTGCCAGCAGCCAAGGGATAGGCTCCTACAATGAGCAGTTCTTC
CDR3 length: 13; clone size: medium-sized; D gene: NA; V gene: TRBV6-1; J gene: TRBJ1-1; CDR3 protein: CASSAVGATEAFF; CDR3 DNA: TGTGCCAGCAGTGCGGTCGGGGCAACTGAAGCTTTCTTT
CDR3 length: 15; clone size: NA; D gene: TRBD1; V gene: TRBV9; J gene: TRBJ2-2; CDR3 protein: CASSSGQGATGELFF; CDR3 DNA: TGTGCCAGCAGCAGTGGACAGGGGGCGACCGGGGAGCTGTTTTTT
CDR3 length: 12; clone size: NA; D gene: NA; V gene: TRBV19; J gene: TRBJ1-2; CDR3 protein: CASSIGGSGYTF; CDR3 DNA: TGTGCCAGTAGTATCGGCGGCTCCGGCTACACCTTC
CDR3 length: 16; clone size: NA; D gene: NA; V gene: TRBV1; J gene: TRBJ2-7; CDR3 protein: CTSSQGRPKNNYEQYF; CDR3 DNA: TGCACCAGCAGCCAAGGTCGACCTAAAAACAACTACGAGCAGTACTTC
CDR3 length: 11; clone size: NA; D gene: NA; V gene: TRBV6-6; J gene: TRBJ2-7; CDR3 protein: CASSLFYEQYF; CDR3 DNA: TGTGCCAGCAGCCTCTTCTACGAGCAGTACTTC
CDR3 length: 12; clone size: few; D gene: NA; V gene: TRBV6-6; J gene: TRBJ2-7; CDR3 protein: CASGQRPYEQYF; CDR3 DNA: TGTGCCAGCGGACAGAGACCCTACGAGCAGTACTTC
CDR3 length: 11; clone size: NA; D gene: NA; V gene: TRBV6-5; J gene: TRBJ1-2; CDR3 protein: CASSSKSGYTF; CDR3 DNA: TGTGCCAGCAGCAGCAAGAGTGGCTACACCTTC
CDR3 length: 14; clone size: NA; D gene: NA; V gene: TRBV30; J gene: TRBJ1-2; CDR3 protein: CAWRDGPRGYGYTF; CDR3 DNA: TGTGCCTGGAGAGACGGCCCGAGGGGGTATGGCTACACCTTC
CDR3 length: 14; clone size: NA; D gene: NA; V gene: TRBV5-1; J gene: TRBJ1-1; CDR3 protein: CASSFGERNTEAFF; CDR3 DNA: TGCGCCAGCAGCTTTGGAGAGAGAAACACTGAAGCTTTCTTT